Each of the 15 T cell receptor beta chains below was sequenced from the same sample in a study of blood T cell repertoires in COVID-19 (dated by TCRdb to 2019 to 2021). Libraries were made using the immunoSEQ multiplex PCR assay. TCRdb took this table from immuneACCESS and kept in-frame rearrangements with V and J called. Such tables lack part of the clones; where checked against another copy, unresolved V genes explain under half of the gap, and the rest is unexplained. This sample holds about 170,000 clones; less than 85% were observed only once. About 3% of the sample goes to the ten largest clones. Sample: peripheral blood. The receptors come from a woman aged 80 or over with acute or convalescent COVID-19.

This clone appeared once. The chain has TRBV7-2 and TRBJ2-5, with D perhaps TRBD2 (6 bases). In germline, CDR1 is SGHTA, CDR2 FQGNSA. The CDR3 consists of 15 residues. Trimming stripped 1 base from V and 5 bases from J, with 14 bases between. The CDR3 DNA sequence: TGTGCCAGCAGCTTAGTCGGTAGCGGTAGCGAGACCCAGTACTTC. Its protein is CASSLVGSGSETQYF. The variable domain in full, with the rest retrieved from reference TRBV7-2 and TRBJ2-5, is GAGVSQSPSNKVTEKGKDVELRCDPISGHTALYWYRQSLGQGLEFLIYFQGNSAPDKSGLPSDRFSAERTGGSVSTLTIQRTQQEDSAVYLCASSLVGSGSETQYFGPGTRLLVL.

The chain has TRBV6-5 and TRBJ2-1, with TRBD2 identical over 8 bases. Germline CDR1 is MNHEY and CDR2 is SVGAGI. The J segment lost 3 bases and the V segment lost 2 bases, leaving 3 bases of the junction unmatched. This CDR3 region has 15 residues. The CDR3 sequence: CASSYSGSYYNEQFF. CDR3 DNA: TGTGCCAGCAGTTACAGCGGGAGCTACTACAATGAGCAGTTCTTC.

This clone was counted between two and nine times. The same CDR3 also results from other DNA sequences found in this sample. The chain joins TRBV7-9 to TRBJ2-7; 7 bases agree with TRBD2. This CDR3 region has 14 residues. J gave up 2 bases and V 0 bases, and 1 base lay outside the gene matches. Germline V gene data show CDR1 as SEHNR and CDR2 as FQNEAQ (reference sequence). CDR3 region: CASSLAGGPYEQYF. The CDR3 DNA reads as TGTGCCAGCAGCTTAGCGGGAGGGCCCTACGAGCAGTACTTC.

The chain joins TRBV7-8 to TRBJ1-2; the match to TRBD1 covers 9 bases. V dropped 2 bases and J dropped 5; count of bases not matched to a gene: 6. The CDR3 sequence is 15 residues long. The germline gives CDR1 SGHVS, CDR2 FQNEAQ. CDR3 nucleotide sequence: TGTGCCAGCAGCTTATCGGGACAGGGAGGGTATGGCTACACCTTC. It specifies CASSLSGQGGYGYTF. The whole variable domain, filled in from reference TRBV7-8 and TRBJ1-2, reads GAGVSQSPRYKVAKRGQDVALRCDPISGHVSLFWYQQALGQGPEFLTYFQNEAQLDKSGLPSDRFFAERPEGSVSTLKIQRTQQEDSAVYLCASSLSGQGGYGYTFGSGTRLTVV.

The chain employs TRBV30 and TRBJ2-3, with D perhaps TRBD2 (5 bases). CDR3 length: 13 residues. V was cut by 3 bases and J by 0 bases, with 7 bases left in between. The V gene's germline CDR1 is GTSNPN and CDR2 SVGIG (reference sequence). The CDR3 loop reads CAWSGVSTDTQYF. DNA of the CDR3: TGTGCCTGGAGCGGGGTTAGCACAGATACGCAGTATTTT.

This clone appeared a few times. The chain carries TRBV19 and TRBJ2-3, with D uncertain. CDR3 length: 15 amino acids. The V end was cut by 5 bases, the J end by 0 bases, with 12 bases between. Germline V lookup: CDR1 LNHDA, CDR2 SQIVND (reference sequence). CDR3: CASSPLTQSTDTQYF. DNA for the CDR3: TGTGCCAGTAGTCCCCTGACACAAAGCACAGATACGCAGTATTTT.

This clone was picked up a small number of times. The chain is built from TRBV29-1 and TRBJ1-4; 10 bases match TRBD1. The V gene's germline CDR1 is SQVTM and CDR2 ANQGSEA. V lost 5 bases, J lost 0 bases, and 6 bases stayed unmatched. This CDR3 contains 16 residues. The CDR3 DNA reads TGCAGCGTTCGCGGGACAGGGGTATCAACTAATGAAAAACTGTTTTTT. It is translated as CSVRGTGVSTNEKLFF.

This chain uses TRBV7-8 with TRBJ2-1, with 7 bases that match TRBD2. There are 14 residues in the CDR3. V dropped 5 bases and J dropped 3; count of bases not matched to a gene: 4. The germline gives CDR1 SGHVS, CDR2 FQNEAQ. The chain's CDR3 is CASSPGLVYNEQFF. The DNA for the CDR3 is TGTGCCAGCAGCCCAGGACTAGTCTACAATGAGCAGTTCTTC. Based on the CDR3 plus reference TRBV7-8 and TRBJ2-1, the full variable domain is GAGVSQSPRYKVAKRGQDVALRCDPISGHVSLFWYQQALGQGPEFLTYFQNEAQLDKSGLPSDRFFAERPEGSVSTLKIQRTQQEDSAVYLCASSPGLVYNEQFFGPGTRLTVL.

The chain recombines TRBV28 with TRBJ2-7; D might be TRBD2 (6 bases). Trimming took off 2 bases at V and 4 bases at J, with 9 bases between the two ends. The CDR3 spans 13 residues. CDR1 is MDHEN and CDR2 is SYDVKM in the germline V gene. The CDR3 DNA reads as TGTGCCAGCAGTTTAGGGGGACTTTACGAGCAGTACTTC. Its translation: CASSLGGLYEQYF.

This clone was detected only a few times. This chain joins TRBV5-8 and TRBJ1-1; a weak D match, TRBD1 (6 bases). V dropped 0 bases and J dropped 5 bases, with 8 bases sitting between them. CDR3 length equals 13 residues. Germline V gives CDR1 SGHTS, CDR2 YDEGEE. CDR3 DNA sequence: TGTGCCAGCAGCTTGGACAGGGAAACTGAAGCTTTCTTT. Translated: CASSLDRETEAFF.

The chain recombines TRBV18 with TRBJ1-5; D remains unclear. Germline loops: CDR1 KGHSH, CDR2 LQKENI. Trimming shortened V by 3 bases and J by 4 bases, and 13 bases separated the two germline ends. The CDR3 extends over 15 amino acids. The CDR3 DNA reads TGTGCCAGCTCACCGGACGGACTACCAAATCAGCCCCAGCATTTT. Translating gives CASSPDGLPNQPQHF.

The chain recombines TRBV18 with TRBJ2-2, with TRBD1 as a possible D gene (6 bases). In germline, CDR1 is KGHSH, CDR2 LQKENI. The CDR3 spans 16 residues. With 6 bases removed from V and 1 base from J, the gap between germline ends came to 15 bases. The CDR3 loop is CASSPRQDRNTGELFF. CDR3 DNA: TGTGCCAGCTCGCCAAGACAGGACCGGAACACCGGGGAGCTGTTTTTT.

The genes are TRBV7-3 and TRBJ2-7; TRBD2 agrees at 7 bases. The germline CDR1 and CDR2 sequences are SGHTA and FQGTGA. The CDR3 is 19 residues long. V lost 5 bases and J lost 0; bases outside the gene matches: 19. CDR3 loop: CASSPQPPGLPSFSYEQYF. CDR3 coding DNA: TGTGCCAGCAGCCCTCAACCTCCGGGACTACCATCTTTCTCCTACGAGCAGTACTTC.

This clone was picked up one time. The chain joins TRBV28 to TRBJ2-1; 9 bases map to TRBD2. The CDR3 spans 16 residues. The trim removed 6 bases at V and 5 bases at J, leaving 11 bases unmatched. Germline loops: CDR1 MDHEN, CDR2 SYDVKM. DNA for the CDR3: TGTGCCAGCAGCACCTTCTCGGGACTAGCCAACAATGAGCAGTTCTTC. It encodes CASSTFSGLANNEQFF. The complete variable domain, with remaining parts taken from reference TRBV28 and TRBJ2-1, reads DVKVTQSSRYLVKRTGEKVFLECVQDMDHENMFWYRQDPGLGLRLIYFSYDVKMKEKGDIPEGYSVSREKKERFSLILESASTNQTSMYLCASSTFSGLANNEQFFGPGTRLTVL.

The J gene is TRBJ2-6, the V gene TRBV3-1 (or the pseudogene TRBV3-2); D is unresolved. The CDR3 is 16 amino acids. Germline V gene sequence: CDR1 LGHDT, CDR2 YNNKEL (reference sequence). Trimming removed 0 bases at V and 4 bases at J, with 10 bases between. The CDR3 nucleotides read TGTGCCAGCAGCCAAGATCTCTATTCGGGGGCCAACGTCCTGACTTTC. Translated: CASSQDLYSGANVLTF.